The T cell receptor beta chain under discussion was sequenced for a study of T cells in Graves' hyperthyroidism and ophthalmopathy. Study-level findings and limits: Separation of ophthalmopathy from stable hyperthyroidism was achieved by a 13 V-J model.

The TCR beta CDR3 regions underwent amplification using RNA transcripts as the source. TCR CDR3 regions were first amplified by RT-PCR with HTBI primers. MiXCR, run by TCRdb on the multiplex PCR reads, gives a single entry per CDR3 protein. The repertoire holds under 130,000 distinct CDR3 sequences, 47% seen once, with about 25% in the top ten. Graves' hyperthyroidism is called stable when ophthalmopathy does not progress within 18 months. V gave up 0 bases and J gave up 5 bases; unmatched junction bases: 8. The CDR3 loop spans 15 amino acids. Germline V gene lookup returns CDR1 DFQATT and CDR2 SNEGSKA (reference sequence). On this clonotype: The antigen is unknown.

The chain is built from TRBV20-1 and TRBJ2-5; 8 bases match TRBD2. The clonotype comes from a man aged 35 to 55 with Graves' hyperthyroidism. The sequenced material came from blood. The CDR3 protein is CSARDSGGGRETQYF. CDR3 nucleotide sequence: TGCAGTGCTAGAGATTCCGGGGGGGGCCGGGAGACCCAGTACTTC.